This T cell receptor (beta chain) was observed in a study of blood T cell repertoires in COVID-19. Repertoires were generated with immunoSEQ multiplex PCR, while TCRdb's copy carries only in-frame clones and drops some. The table shows around 120,000 clones, with less than 90% occurring only once. The V end lost 5 bases, the J end lost 0 bases, and 8 bases lay between the germline ends. Germline V gene data show CDR1 as SGHRS and CDR2 as YFSETQ. CDR3 length equals 14 residues. The rearrangement uses TRBV5-1 and TRBJ2-2, with D possibly TRBD1 on 6 matching bases. Material: peripheral blood. This sequence was found in a man in his thirties or forties with acute or convalescent COVID-19. CDR3 region: CASRGHSNTGELFF. The CDR3, as DNA: TGCGCCAGCAGGGGACATTCGAACACCGGGGAGCTGTTTTTT.